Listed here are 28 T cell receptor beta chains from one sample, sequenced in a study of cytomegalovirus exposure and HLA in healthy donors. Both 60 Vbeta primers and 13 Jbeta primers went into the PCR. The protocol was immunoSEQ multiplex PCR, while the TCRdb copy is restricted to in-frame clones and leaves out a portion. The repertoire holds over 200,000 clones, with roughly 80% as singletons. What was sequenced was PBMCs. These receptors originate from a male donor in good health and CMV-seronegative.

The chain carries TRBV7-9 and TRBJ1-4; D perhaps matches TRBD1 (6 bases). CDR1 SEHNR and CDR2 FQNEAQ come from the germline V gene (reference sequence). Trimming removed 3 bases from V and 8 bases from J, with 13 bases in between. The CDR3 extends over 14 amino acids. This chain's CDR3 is CASSFVRQGEKLFF. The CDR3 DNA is TGTGCCAGCAGCTTTGTACGCCAGGGGGAAAAACTGTTTTTT.

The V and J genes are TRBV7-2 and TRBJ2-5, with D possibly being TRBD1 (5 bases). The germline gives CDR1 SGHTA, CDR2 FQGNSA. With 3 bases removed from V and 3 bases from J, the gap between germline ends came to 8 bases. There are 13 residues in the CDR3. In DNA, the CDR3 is TGTGCCAGCAGCTTTGCCAGGGAAGAGACCCAGTACTTC. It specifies CASSFAREETQYF.

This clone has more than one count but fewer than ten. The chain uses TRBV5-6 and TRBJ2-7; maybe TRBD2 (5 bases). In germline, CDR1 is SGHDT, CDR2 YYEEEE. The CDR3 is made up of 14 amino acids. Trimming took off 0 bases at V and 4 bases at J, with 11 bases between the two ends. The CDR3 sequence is CASSLDYPGYEQYF. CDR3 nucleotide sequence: TGTGCCAGCAGCTTGGACTACCCGGGGTACGAGCAGTACTTC.

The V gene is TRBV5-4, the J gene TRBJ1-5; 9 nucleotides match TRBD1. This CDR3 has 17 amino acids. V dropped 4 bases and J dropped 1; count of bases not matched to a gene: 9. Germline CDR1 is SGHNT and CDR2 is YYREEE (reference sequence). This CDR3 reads CASSTGGRGMSNQPQHF. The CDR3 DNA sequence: TGTGCCAGCAGCACAGGGGGCAGGGGTATGAGCAATCAGCCCCAGCATTTT.

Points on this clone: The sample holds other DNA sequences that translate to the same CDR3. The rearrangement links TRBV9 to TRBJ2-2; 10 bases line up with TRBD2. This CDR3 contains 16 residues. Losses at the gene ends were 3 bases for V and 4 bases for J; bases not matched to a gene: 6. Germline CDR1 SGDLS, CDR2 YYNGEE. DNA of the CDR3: TGTGCCAGCAGCGCCCTAGCGGGGGCGGGCACCGGGGAGCTGTTTTTT. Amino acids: CASSALAGAGTGELFF.

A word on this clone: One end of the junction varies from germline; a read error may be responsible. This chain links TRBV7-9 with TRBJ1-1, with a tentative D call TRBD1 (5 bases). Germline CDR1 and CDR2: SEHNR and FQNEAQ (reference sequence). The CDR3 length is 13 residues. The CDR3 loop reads CSSSPTGRTEAFF. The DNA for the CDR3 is TGTTCCAGCAGCCCCACAGGTCGCACTGAAGCTTTCTTT.

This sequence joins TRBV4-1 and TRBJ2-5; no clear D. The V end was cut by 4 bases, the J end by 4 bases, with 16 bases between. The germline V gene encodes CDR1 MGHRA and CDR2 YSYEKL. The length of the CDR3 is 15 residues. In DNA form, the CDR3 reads TGCGCCAGCAGCCCCCCAACTTCCGCCGGAGAGACCCAGTACTTC. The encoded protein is CASSPPTSAGETQYF.

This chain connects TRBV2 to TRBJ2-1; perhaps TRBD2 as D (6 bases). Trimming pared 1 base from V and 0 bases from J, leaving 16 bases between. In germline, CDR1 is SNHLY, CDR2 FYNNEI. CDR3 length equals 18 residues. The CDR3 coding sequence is TGTGCCAGCAGTGAAGTGCTAGCGCCATCGAGCTCCTACAATGAGCAGTTCTTC. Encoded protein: CASSEVLAPSSSYNEQFF.

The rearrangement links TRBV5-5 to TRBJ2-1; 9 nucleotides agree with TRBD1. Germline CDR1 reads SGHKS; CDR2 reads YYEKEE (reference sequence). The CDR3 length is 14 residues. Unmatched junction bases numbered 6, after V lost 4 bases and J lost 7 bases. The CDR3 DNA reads TGTGCCAGCAGCCCCGGACAGGGGAGGAATGAGCAGTTCTTC. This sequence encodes CASSPGQGRNEQFF.

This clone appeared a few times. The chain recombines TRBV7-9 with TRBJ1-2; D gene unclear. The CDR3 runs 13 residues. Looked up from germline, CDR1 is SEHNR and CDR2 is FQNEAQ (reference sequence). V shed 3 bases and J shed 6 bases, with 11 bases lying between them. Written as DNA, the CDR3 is TGTGCCAGCAGCTTGTCCAGAGGGAATGGCTACACCTTC. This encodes CASSLSRGNGYTF.

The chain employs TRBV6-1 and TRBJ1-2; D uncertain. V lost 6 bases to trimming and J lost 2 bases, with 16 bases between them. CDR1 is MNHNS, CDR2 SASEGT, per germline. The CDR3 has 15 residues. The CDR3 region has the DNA TGTGCCAGCAGCGCAGCGGCAGTCGGAAACTATGGCTACACCTTC. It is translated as CASSAAAVGNYGYTF.

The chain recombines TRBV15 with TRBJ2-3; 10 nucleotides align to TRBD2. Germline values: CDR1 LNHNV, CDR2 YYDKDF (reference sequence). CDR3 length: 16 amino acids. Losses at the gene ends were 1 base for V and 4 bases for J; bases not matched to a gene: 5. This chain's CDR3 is CATSRGGSGRSDTQYF. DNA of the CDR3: TGTGCCACCAGCAGAGGAGGTAGCGGGAGGTCAGATACGCAGTATTTT. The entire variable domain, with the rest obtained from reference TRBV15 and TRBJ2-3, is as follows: DAMVIQNPRYQVTQFGKPVTLSCSQTLNHNVMYWYQQKSSQAPKLLFHYYDKDFNNEADTPDNFQSRRPNTSFCFLDIRSPGLGDTAMYLCATSRGGSGRSDTQYFGPGTRLTVL.

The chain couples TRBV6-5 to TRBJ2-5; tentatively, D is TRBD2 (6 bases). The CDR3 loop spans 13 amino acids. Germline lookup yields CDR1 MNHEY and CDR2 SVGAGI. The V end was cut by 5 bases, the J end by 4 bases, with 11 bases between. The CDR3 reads CASSGGGRETQYF. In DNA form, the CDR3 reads TGTGCCAGCAGTGGTGGAGGGAGAGAGACCCAGTACTTC.

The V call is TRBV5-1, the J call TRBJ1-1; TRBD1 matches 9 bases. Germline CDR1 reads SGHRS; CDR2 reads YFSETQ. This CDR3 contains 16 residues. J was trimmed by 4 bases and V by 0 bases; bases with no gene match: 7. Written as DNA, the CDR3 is TGCGCCAGCAGCTTGGTGGGGACAGGGATAGGCACTGAAGCTTTCTTT. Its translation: CASSLVGTGIGTEAFF.

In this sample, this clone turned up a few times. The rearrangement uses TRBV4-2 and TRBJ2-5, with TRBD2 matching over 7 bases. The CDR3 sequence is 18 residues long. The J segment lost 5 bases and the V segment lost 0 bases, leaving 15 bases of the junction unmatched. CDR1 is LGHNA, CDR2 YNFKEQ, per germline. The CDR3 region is CASSQEWRVGGPLETQYF. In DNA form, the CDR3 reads TGTGCCAGCAGCCAAGAATGGCGGGTGGGAGGGCCATTGGAGACCCAGTACTTC.

The CDR3 region has the DNA TGTGCCAGCAGCTTAGCGCTGGGGGCGAACACTGAAGCTTTCTTT. Protein: CASSLALGANTEAFF. V gene TRBV7-9 combines with J gene TRBJ1-1; D perhaps matches TRBD1 (6 bases). The V gene lost 0 bases and the J gene lost 1 base, with 9 bases spanning the gap. The CDR3 loop spans 15 amino acids. Looked up from germline, CDR1 is SEHNR and CDR2 is FQNEAQ (reference sequence).

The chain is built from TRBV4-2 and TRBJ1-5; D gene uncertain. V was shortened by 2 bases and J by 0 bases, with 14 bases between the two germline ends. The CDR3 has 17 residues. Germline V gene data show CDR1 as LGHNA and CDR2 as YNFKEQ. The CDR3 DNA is TGTGCCAGCAGCCAATCGGGGAGGAGAAATAGCAATCAGCCCCAGCATTTT. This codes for CASSQSGRRNSNQPQHF.

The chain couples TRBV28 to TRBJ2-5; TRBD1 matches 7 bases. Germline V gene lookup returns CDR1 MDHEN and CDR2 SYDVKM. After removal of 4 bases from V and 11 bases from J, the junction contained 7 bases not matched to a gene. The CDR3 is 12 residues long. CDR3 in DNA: TGTGCCAGCAGTTACAGGGGTGGAGAGCAGTACTTC. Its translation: CASSYRGGEQYF.

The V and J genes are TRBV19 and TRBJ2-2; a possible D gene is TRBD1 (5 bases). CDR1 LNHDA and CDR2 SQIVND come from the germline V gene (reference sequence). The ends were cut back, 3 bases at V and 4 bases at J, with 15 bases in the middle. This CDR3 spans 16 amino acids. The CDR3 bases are TGTGCCAGTAGTATTGGGTTGGGGCGCGGCACCGGGGAGCTGTTTTTT. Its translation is CASSIGLGRGTGELFF.

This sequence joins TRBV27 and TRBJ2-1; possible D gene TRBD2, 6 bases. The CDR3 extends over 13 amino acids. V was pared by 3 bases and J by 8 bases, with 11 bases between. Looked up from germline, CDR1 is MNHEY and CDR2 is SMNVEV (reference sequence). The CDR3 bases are TGTGCCAGCAGTTTGACTAGTTTCCATGAGCAGTTCTTC. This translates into CASSLTSFHEQFF.

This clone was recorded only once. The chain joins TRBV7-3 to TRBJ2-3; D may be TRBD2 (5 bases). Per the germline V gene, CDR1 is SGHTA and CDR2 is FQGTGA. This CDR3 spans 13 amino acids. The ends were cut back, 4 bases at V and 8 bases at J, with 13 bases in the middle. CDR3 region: CASSSREGVTQYF. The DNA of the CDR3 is TGTGCCAGCAGCTCCCGAGAGGGCGTTACGCAGTATTTT.

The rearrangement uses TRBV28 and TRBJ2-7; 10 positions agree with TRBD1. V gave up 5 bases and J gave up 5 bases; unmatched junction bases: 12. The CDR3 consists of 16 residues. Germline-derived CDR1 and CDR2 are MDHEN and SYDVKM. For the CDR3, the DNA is TGTGCCAGCAGTCCAGGAGGCGGGACAGGGGTACACGAGCAGTACTTC. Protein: CASSPGGGTGVHEQYF. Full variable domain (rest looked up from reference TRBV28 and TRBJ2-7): DVKVTQSSRYLVKRTGEKVFLECVQDMDHENMFWYRQDPGLGLRLIYFSYDVKMKEKGDIPEGYSVSREKKERFSLILESASTNQTSMYLCASSPGGGTGVHEQYFGPGTRLTVT.

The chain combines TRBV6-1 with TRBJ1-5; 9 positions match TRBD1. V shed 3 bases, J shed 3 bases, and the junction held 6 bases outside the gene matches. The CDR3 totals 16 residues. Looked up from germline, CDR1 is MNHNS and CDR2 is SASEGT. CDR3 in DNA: TGTGCCAGCAGTGACTTACAGGGGGCTCACAATCAGCCCCAGCATTTT. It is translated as CASSDLQGAHNQPQHF.

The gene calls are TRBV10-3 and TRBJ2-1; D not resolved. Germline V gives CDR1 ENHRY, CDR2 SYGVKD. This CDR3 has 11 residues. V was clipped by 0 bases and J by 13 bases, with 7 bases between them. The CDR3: CAISESGIQFF. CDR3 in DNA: TGTGCCATCAGTGAGTCTGGCATCCAGTTCTTC.

Here the CDR3 DNA reads TGTGCCAGCAGTTCGATTTCTGAGGGACTCAGGGCCTCCTACGAGCAGTACTTC. Translation gives CASSSISEGLRASYEQYF. The gene calls are TRBV27 and TRBJ2-7; tentative D call: TRBD2 (6 bases). The V end was cut by 4 bases, the J end by 0 bases, with 22 bases between. The CDR3 is 18 amino acids. Germline lookup yields CDR1 MNHEY and CDR2 SMNVEV (reference sequence).

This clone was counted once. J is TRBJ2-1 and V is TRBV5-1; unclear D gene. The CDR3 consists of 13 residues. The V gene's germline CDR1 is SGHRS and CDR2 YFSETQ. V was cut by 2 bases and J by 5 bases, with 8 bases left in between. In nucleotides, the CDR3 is TGCGCCAGCAGCTTCTACTCAAACAATGAGCAGTTCTTC. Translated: CASSFYSNNEQFF.

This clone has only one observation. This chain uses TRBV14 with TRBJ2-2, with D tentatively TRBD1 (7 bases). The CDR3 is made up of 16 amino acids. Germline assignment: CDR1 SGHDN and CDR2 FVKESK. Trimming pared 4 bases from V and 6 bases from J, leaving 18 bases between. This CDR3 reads CASSLRWQGGSGELFF. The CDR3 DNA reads TGTGCCAGCAGCCTACGATGGCAGGGGGGATCCGGGGAGCTGTTTTTT.

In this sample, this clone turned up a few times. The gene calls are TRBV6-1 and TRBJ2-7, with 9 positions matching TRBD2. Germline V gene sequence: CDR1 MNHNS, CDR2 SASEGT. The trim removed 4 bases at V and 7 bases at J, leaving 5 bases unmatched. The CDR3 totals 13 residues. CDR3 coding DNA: TGTGCCAGCAGTGCTGTAGCGGGAGTTGAGCAGTACTTC. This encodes CASSAVAGVEQYF.